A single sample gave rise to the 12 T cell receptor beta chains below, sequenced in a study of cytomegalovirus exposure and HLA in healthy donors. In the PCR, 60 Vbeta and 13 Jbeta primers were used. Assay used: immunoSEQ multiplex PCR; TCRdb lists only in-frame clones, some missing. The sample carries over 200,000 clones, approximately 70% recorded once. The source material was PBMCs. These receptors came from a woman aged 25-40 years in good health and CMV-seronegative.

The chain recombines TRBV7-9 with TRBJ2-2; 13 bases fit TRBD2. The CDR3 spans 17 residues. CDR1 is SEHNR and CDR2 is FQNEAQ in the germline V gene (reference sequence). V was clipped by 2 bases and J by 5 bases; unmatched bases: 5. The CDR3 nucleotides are TGTGCCAGCAGCTTATATCGACTAGCGGGGGGAACCGGGGAGCTGTTTTTT. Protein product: CASSLYRLAGGTGELFF.

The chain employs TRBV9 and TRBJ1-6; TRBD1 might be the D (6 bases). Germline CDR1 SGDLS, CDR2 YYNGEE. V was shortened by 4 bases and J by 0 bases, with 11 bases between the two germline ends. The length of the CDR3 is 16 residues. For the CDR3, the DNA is TGTGCCAGCAGCCCACAACAGGGCTCCTATAATTCACCCCTCCACTTT. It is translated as CASSPQQGSYNSPLHF.

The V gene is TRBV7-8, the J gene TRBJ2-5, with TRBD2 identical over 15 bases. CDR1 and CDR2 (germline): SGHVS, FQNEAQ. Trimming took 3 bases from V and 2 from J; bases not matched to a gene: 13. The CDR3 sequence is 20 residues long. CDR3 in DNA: TGTGCCAGCAGCTTGAGCGGAACGGGACTAGCGGGGGGTGAACAAGAGACCCAGTACTTC. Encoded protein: CASSLSGTGLAGGEQETQYF.

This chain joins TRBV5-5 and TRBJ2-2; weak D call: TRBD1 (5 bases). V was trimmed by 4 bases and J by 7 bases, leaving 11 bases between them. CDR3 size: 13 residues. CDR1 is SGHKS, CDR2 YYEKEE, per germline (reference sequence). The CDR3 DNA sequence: TGTGCCAGCAGCCGCCAGGGTGGCGGGGAGCTGTTTTTT. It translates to CASSRQGGGELFF. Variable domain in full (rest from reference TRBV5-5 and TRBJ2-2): DAGVTQSPTHLIKTRGQQVTLRCSPISGHKSVSWYQQVLGQGPQFIFQYYEKEERGRGNFPDRFSARQFPNYSSELNVNALLLGDSALYLCASSRQGGGELFFGEGSRLTVL.

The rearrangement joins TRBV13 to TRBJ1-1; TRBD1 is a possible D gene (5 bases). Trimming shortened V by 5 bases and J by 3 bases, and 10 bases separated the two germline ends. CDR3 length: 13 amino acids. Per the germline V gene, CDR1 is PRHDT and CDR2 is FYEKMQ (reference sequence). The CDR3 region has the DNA TGTGCCAGCAGCACCAGGGAGGACACTGAAGCTTTCTTT. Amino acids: CASSTREDTEAFF.

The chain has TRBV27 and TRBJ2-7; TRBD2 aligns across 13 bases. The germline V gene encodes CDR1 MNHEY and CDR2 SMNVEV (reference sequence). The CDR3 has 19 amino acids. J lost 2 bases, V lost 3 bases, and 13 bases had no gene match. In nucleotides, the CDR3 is TGTGCCAGCAGTTTCGGGACTAGCGGGATTGGAGGCAAGACCTACGAGCAGTACTTC. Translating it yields CASSFGTSGIGGKTYEQYF.

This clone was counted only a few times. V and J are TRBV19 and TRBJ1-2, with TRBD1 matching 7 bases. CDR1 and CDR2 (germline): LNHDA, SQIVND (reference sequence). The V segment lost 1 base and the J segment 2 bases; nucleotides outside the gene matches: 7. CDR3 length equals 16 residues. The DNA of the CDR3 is TGTGCCAGTAGTATAGCGGGACGAGGGGGCAACTATGGCTACACCTTC. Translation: CASSIAGRGGNYGYTF.

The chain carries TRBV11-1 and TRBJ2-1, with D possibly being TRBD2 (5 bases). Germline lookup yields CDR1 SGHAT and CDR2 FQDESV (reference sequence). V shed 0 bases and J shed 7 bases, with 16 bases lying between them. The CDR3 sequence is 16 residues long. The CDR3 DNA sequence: TGTGCCAGCAGCTTAGCATCCGGGGTCTCTAGGAATGAGCAGTTCTTC. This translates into CASSLASGVSRNEQFF. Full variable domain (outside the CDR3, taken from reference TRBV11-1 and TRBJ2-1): EAEVAQSPRYKITEKSQAVAFWCDPISGHATLYWYRQILGQGPELLVQFQDESVVDDSQLPKDRFSAERLKGVDSTLKIQPAELGDSAMYLCASSLASGVSRNEQFFGPGTRLTVL.

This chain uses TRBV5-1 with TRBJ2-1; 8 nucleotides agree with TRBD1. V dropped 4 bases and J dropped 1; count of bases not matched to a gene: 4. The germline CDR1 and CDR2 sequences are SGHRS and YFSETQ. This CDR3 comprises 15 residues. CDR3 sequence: CASSGDRQSYNEQFF. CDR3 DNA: TGCGCCAGCAGCGGGGACAGGCAATCCTACAATGAGCAGTTCTTC.

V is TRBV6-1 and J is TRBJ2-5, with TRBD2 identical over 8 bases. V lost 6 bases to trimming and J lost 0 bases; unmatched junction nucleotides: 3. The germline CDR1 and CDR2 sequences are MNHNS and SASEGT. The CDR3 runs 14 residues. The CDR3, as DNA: TGTGCCAGCAGAAAACTAGCGGACCAAGAGACCCAGTACTTC. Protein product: CASRKLADQETQYF.

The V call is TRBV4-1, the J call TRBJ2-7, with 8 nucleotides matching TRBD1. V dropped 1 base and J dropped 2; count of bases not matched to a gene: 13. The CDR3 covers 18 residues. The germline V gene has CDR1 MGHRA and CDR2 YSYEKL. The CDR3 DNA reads TGCGCCAGCAGCCAAGGCCCCCAGGGGACAGGCTTTACCTACGAGCAGTACTTC. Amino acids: CASSQGPQGTGFTYEQYF.

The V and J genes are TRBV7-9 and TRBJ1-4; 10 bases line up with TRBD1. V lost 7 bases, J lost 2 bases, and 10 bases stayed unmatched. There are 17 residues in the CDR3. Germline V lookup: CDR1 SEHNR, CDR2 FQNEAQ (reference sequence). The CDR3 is CASTLTGQGITNEKLFF. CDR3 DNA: TGTGCCAGCACCCTTACGGGACAGGGGATTACTAATGAAAAACTGTTTTTT.